The 10 T cell receptor beta chains listed next were all sequenced from one sample in a study of blood T cell repertoires in COVID-19. TCRdb's table, derived via immunoSEQ multiplex PCR, lists solely in-frame clones and lacks some. Of approximately 230,000 clones in the sample, under 85% were seen once. The sequenced sample was peripheral blood. These receptors were obtained from a woman in her thirties or forties with active or convalescent COVID-19.

J is TRBJ2-2 and V is TRBV7-3; 9 positions agree with TRBD1. Unmatched junction bases numbered 11, after V lost 4 bases and J lost 5 bases. The CDR3 consists of 17 residues. Germline V CDR1 and CDR2: SGHTA, FQGTGA. The CDR3 protein is CASSSSTGTGITGELFF. As DNA, the CDR3 is TGTGCCAGCAGCTCGTCAACCGGGACAGGGATAACCGGGGAGCTGTTTTTT.

This chain joins TRBV9 and TRBJ1-3, with TRBD1 identical over 8 bases. This CDR3 is built from 18 residues. V lost 0 bases to trimming and J lost 0 bases; unmatched junction nucleotides: 8. CDR1 is SGDLS and CDR2 is YYNGEE in the germline V gene. The CDR3 DNA reads TGTGCCAGCAGCGTAGCTCTGCGACAGGGGACCTCTGGAAACACCATATATTTT. As protein: CASSVALRQGTSGNTIYF.

This rearrangement joins TRBV7-3 to TRBJ2-3; TRBD2 agrees at 11 bases. Losses at the gene ends were 5 bases for V and 6 bases for J; bases not matched to a gene: 7. There are 15 residues in the CDR3. Per the germline V gene, CDR1 is SGHTA and CDR2 is FQGTGA. The CDR3 loop is CASSATSGALDTQYF. The CDR3 DNA reads TGTGCCAGCAGCGCGACTAGCGGGGCCCTGGATACGCAGTATTTT.

J is TRBJ1-2 and V is TRBV3-1 (or the pseudogene TRBV3-2), with D unclear. The CDR3 is 11 residues long. CDR1 and CDR2 from the germline V gene are LGHDT and YNNKEL (reference sequence). Between the trimmed V and J ends, which lost 3 bases and 4 bases, there was a span of 3 bases. The CDR3 reads CASSHGYGYTF. The CDR3 nucleotides are TGTGCCAGCAGCCACGGCTATGGCTACACCTTC.

This chain joins TRBV28 and TRBJ1-4; perhaps TRBD1 as D (5 bases). This CDR3 spans 14 amino acids. Deletions cut 7 bases from V and 5 bases from J, with 14 bases between. Germline assignment: CDR1 MDHEN and CDR2 SYDVKM. CDR3 residues: CASTSGGPNEKLFF. In DNA, the CDR3 is TGTGCCAGCACCAGCGGGGGACCCAATGAAAAACTGTTTTTT.

The V call is TRBV28, the J call TRBJ1-2, with TRBD1 as a possible D gene (6 bases). Germline loops: CDR1 MDHEN, CDR2 SYDVKM. This CDR3 has 13 residues. The V end lost 11 bases, the J end lost 1 base, and 14 bases lay between the germline ends. The CDR3 loop is CAVQGTINYGYTF. The CDR3 DNA is TGTGCCGTACAGGGCACTATTAACTATGGCTACACCTTC.

There are a few counts of this clone. The CDR3 nucleotides are TGTGCCAGCAGCCGAGCAGGGTTCGGCTACACCTTC. It codes for CASSRAGFGYTF. V is TRBV14 and J is TRBJ1-2; D may be TRBD1 (5 bases). Germline V lookup: CDR1 SGHDN, CDR2 FVKESK. V was trimmed by 4 bases and J by 8 bases, leaving 11 bases between them. There are 12 residues in the CDR3. The variable domain in full, completed from reference TRBV14 and TRBJ1-2, reads EAGVTQFPSHSVIEKGQTVTLRCDPISGHDNLYWYRRVMGKEIKFLLHFVKESKQDESGMPNNRFLAERTGGTYSTLKVQPAELEDSGVYFCASSRAGFGYTFGSGTRLTVV.

This chain connects TRBV9 to TRBJ1-4; TRBD1 aligns across 7 bases. The CDR3 has 15 residues. In germline, CDR1 is SGDLS, CDR2 YYNGEE. V lost 3 bases, J lost 1 base, and 3 bases stayed unmatched. Here the CDR3 DNA reads TGTGCCAGCAGCGCCCACAGGGGAACTAATGAAAAACTGTTTTTT. Translated: CASSAHRGTNEKLFF. The full variable domain, completed using reference TRBV9 and TRBJ1-4, is DSGVTQTPKHLITATGQRVTLRCSPRSGDLSVYWYQQSLDQGLQFLIQYYNGEERAKGNILERFSAQQFPDLHSELNLSSLELGDSALYFCASSAHRGTNEKLFFGSGTQLSVL.

The chain links TRBV2 to TRBJ2-3; 11 positions agree with TRBD2. CDR1 is SNHLY and CDR2 is FYNNEI in the germline V gene. The J segment lost 1 base and the V segment lost 7 bases, leaving 4 bases of the junction unmatched. This CDR3 has 15 residues. For the CDR3, the DNA is TGTGCCAGCACCAAACTAGCGGGGGGCACAGATACGCAGTATTTT. The encoded protein is CASTKLAGGTDTQYF. The variable domain in full, with the rest retrieved from reference TRBV2 and TRBJ2-3, is EPEVTQTPSHQVTQMGQEVILRCVPISNHLYFYWYRQILGQKVEFLVSFYNNEISEKSEIFDDQFSVERPDGSNFTLKIRSTKLEDSAMYFCASTKLAGGTDTQYFGPGTRLTVL.

The gene calls are TRBV6-5 and TRBJ2-5; 7 positions match TRBD1. The CDR3 spans 15 residues. Germline loops: CDR1 MNHEY, CDR2 SVGAGI. Germline trimming cut 4 bases from V and 4 bases from J; bases unmatched to any gene: 9. Here the CDR3 DNA reads TGTGCCAGCAGTTCCGGCAGGGGGTTGTTAGAGACCCAGTACTTC. Protein sequence: CASSSGRGLLETQYF.